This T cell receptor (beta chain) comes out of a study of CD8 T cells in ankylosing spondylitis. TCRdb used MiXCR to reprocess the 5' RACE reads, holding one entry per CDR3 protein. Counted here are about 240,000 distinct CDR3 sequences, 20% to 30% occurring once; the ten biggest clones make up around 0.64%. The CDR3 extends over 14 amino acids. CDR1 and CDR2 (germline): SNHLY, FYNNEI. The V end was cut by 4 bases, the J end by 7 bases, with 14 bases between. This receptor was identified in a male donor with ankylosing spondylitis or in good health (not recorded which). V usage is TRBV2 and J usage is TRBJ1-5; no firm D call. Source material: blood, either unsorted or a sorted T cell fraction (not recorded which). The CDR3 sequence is CASSATGSWQPQHF. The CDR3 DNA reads TGTGCCAGCAGTGCGACGGGTTCTTGGCAGCCCCAGCATTTT.